This TCR beta chain comes out of a study of blood T cell repertoires in COVID-19 (dated by TCRdb to 2018 to 2020). The study in broad terms: Samples covering the acute and convalescent phases of COVID-19 were provided by collaborators in the United States, Italy and Spain. The prospective study material was composed of cDNA or gDNA derived from T cells, B-cell-depleted T cells, or PBMCs. Deeply sampled blood TCRbeta repertoires from subjects exposed to, actively infected with, or recovered from COVID-19 were included in the dataset. The repertoires were released in a freely available public database meant as a resource for research on the immune response to SARS-CoV-2. Samples were obtained from the ongoing ImmuneRACE study (first 160 participants) and from about 1,300 subjects provided by 6 global collaborators. The sample metadata nearly always contained a de-identified subject ID, COVID-19 status, age in years and sex. Where available, HLA class I and class II types were obtained from metadata supplied by the sample provider rather than from assay-based typing. On the study overall, not on this receptor specifically: The quantity of clinical and demographic metadata differed by source and by participant and was supplied without curation.

Regarding this clone: What this receptor recognizes is not known. No base-level quality is on record; no much larger clone is a single base apart.

The CDR3 measures 14 amino acids from cysteine to phenylalanine. The entry retains the CDR3 DNA only, 42 bases that are in frame from base 1. V sheds 6 bases and J sheds 2 bases, leaving 13 bases between their ends. For CDR1 and CDR2, the germline V gene lists MNHEY and SVGAGI. Whole blood was collected in K2EDTA tubes by collaborating institutions according to the institutions' own protocols. For TCRbeta analysis, collaborators shipped samples as frozen whole blood, isolated PBMCs, or DNA extracted from either of those sample types. TCRbeta CDR3 regions were amplified from genomic DNA by means of the immunoSEQ Assay, a bias-controlled multiplex PCR. For the original study's pipeline: The number of nucleated cells in each sample was estimated by amplification of reference gene primers within the assay. Sequence reads were collapsed and filtered to measure the absolute abundance of every unique TCRbeta CDR3 rearrangement. For each sample, productive Simpson clonality was calculated as the square root of Simpson's diversity index over productive rearrangements. TCRdb carries this immuneACCESS record with in-frame sequences only. Its versions omit some clonotypes, under half of them owing to an unresolved V gene in the studies checked, with the rest unexplained. Clone size and V and J calls were adopted from that table, with D and trimming inferred from the DNA. In all, the sample holds 90,000 to 130,000 clones, and more than 75% of those were seen once. The top ten clones comprise approximately 7.9% of the sample.

Sequencing was carried out using peripheral blood. This sequence was found in a man between 65 and 79 years old with acute or convalescent COVID-19. The chain links TRBV6-5 with TRBJ2-5; a weak D assignment points to TRBD1 (6 bases agree). This receptor carries the CDR3 CASRPSQGQETQYF. The DNA reads TGTGCCAGCAGACCCTCGCAGGGGCAAGAGACCCAGTACTTC.